These 10 T cell receptor beta chains share one sample of origin, sequenced in a study of blood T cells in healthy people across ages. Then a second PCR, running roughly 7 to 11 cycles, was carried out with a sample-barcoded 5' primer and a J-beta primer mix. One entry per CDR3 protein results from TCRdb running MiXCR on the 5' RACE reads. The data show 800,000 or so distinct CDR3 sequences, more than 35% seen once. Specimen: blood. The receptor set was obtained from an older man in good health.

This clonotype was picked up one time. V is TRBV20-1 and J is TRBJ2-1; the D gene is possibly TRBD2 (7 bases). CDR1 DFQATT and CDR2 SNEGSKA come from the germline V gene (reference sequence). V shed 5 bases and J shed 2 bases, with 10 bases lying between them. The CDR3 length is 13 residues. The CDR3 region is CSAGGDTYNEQFF. CDR3 nucleotide sequence: TGCAGTGCTGGGGGGGACACCTACAATGAGCAGTTCTTC.

The rearrangement uses TRBV4-2 and TRBJ2-1; D is undetermined. V dropped 0 bases and J dropped 6 bases, with 9 bases sitting between them. Germline V gene sequence: CDR1 LGHNA, CDR2 YNFKEQ. This CDR3 is 14 amino acids long. The CDR3 spells CASSQDTVINEQFF. The DNA of the CDR3 is TGTGCCAGCAGCCAAGATACCGTGATCAATGAGCAGTTCTTC.

The rearrangement uses TRBV7-2 and TRBJ2-1; 8 nucleotides match TRBD1. The germline V gene encodes CDR1 SGHTA and CDR2 FQGNSA. The V segment lost 5 bases and the J segment 1 base; nucleotides outside the gene matches: 4. The CDR3 spans 15 residues. The CDR3 nucleotides read TGTGCCAGCAGCAATGACAGGGGTTCCTACAATGAGCAGTTCTTC. Translated, it gives CASSNDRGSYNEQFF.

This chain joins TRBV7-3 and TRBJ2-1; D remains unclear. CDR3 length: 15 amino acids. From germline, CDR1 is SGHTA and CDR2 FQGTGA. V lost 2 bases to trimming and J lost 2 bases, with 10 bases between them. The CDR3 protein is CASSLVHETYNEQFF. The CDR3 nucleotides read TGTGCCAGCAGCTTAGTACACGAAACCTACAATGAGCAGTTCTTC.

The CDR3 spells CSVDRGGRQETQYF. CDR3 coding DNA: TGCAGCGTTGATCGCGGGGGCCGCCAAGAGACCCAGTACTTC. The gene calls are TRBV29-1 and TRBJ2-7; TRBD2 is a possible D gene (7 bases). Gene TRBJ2-5 matches the end of the DNA better, so the J call may be wrong. CDR1 SQVTM and CDR2 ANQGSEA come from the germline V gene. This CDR3 has 14 amino acids.

This clonotype was seen more than once but under ten times. The chain couples TRBV10-3 to TRBJ2-1, with D tentatively TRBD1 or TRBD2 (6 bases each). V was trimmed by 5 bases and J by 4 bases, leaving 12 bases between them. CDR1 ENHRY and CDR2 SYGVKD come from the germline V gene. The CDR3 is 14 residues long. The CDR3 region is CAISRAGQYNEQFF. CDR3 DNA sequence: TGTGCCATCAGTAGGGCGGGACAATACAATGAGCAGTTCTTC.

The chain links TRBV6-1 to TRBJ2-1, with unresolved D. The J call may be wrong; the DNA end is better matched by TRBJ2-7. Germline V gene data show CDR1 as MNHNS and CDR2 as SASEGT. The CDR3 runs to 16 residues. CDR3 in DNA: TGTGCCAGCACGCGCTTAGCTGCCAGCTCCTACAATGAGCAGTACTTC. Its protein product is CASTRLAASSYNEQYF.

A note on this clonotype: Being one base from a much bigger clone, this may be a read error. The chain carries TRBV2 and TRBJ2-5; TRBD2 matches at 7 bases. The J call may be faulty, since TRBJ2-7 better matches the DNA end. The CDR3 spans 15 residues. From germline, CDR1 is SNHLY and CDR2 FYNNEI. The CDR3 here is CASSGGGPVESEQYF. The CDR3 DNA sequence: TGTGCCAGCAGTGGCGGGGGACCAGTGGAGTCCGAGCAGTACTTC.

This clonotype was found once. The rearrangement links TRBV30 to TRBJ2-7; no firm D call. Trimming left V 1 base short and J 3 bases short, with 16 bases between. This CDR3 has 15 residues. Per the germline V gene, CDR1 is GTSNPN and CDR2 is SVGIG (reference sequence). CDR3 amino acids: CAWSGGSPHYYEQYF. The CDR3 DNA is TGTGCCTGGAGTGGCGGATCCCCCCACTACTACGAGCAGTACTTC.

The chain uses TRBV20-1 and TRBJ1-1, with D unresolved. The V end lost 1 base, the J end lost 5 bases, and 8 bases lay between the germline ends. The CDR3 has 12 amino acids. Germline-derived CDR1 and CDR2 are DFQATT and SNEGSKA (reference sequence). The CDR3 is CSARAQWTEAFF. DNA of the CDR3: TGCAGTGCTAGAGCGCAGTGGACTGAAGCTTTCTTT.